These 23 T cell receptor beta chains share one sample of origin, sequenced in a study of CD8 T cells in Susac syndrome. Random hexamers primed reverse transcription of 0.5 to 1 ug RNA. A single record per CDR3 protein comes from TCRdb applying MiXCR to the immunoSEQ multiplex PCR reads. The sample has more than 80,000 distinct CDR3 sequences, approximately 94% seen once. The sequenced sample consisted of CD8+ T cells from PBMCs. These receptors were collected from a human donor with Susac syndrome.

The chain links TRBV7-9 to TRBJ1-4, with 11 nucleotides matching TRBD1. Per the germline V gene, CDR1 is SEHNR and CDR2 is FQNEAQ (reference sequence). The V and J ends lost 5 bases and 5 bases, in that order; junction bases with no gene match: 7. There are 16 residues in the CDR3. The chain's CDR3 is CASSPTRDRGNEKLFF. CDR3 nucleotides: TGTGCCAGCAGCCCGACCCGGGACAGGGGGAATGAAAAACTGTTTTTT.

This rearrangement joins TRBV6-2 or TRBV6-3 to TRBJ2-1; 9 nucleotides line up with TRBD2. Germline assignment: CDR1 MNHEY and CDR2 SVGEGT. This CDR3 is 17 amino acids long. V lost 4 bases, J lost 0 bases, and 7 bases stayed unmatched. For the CDR3, the DNA is TGTGCCAGCAGTTTCACCGGTAGCGGGGGCTCCTACAATGAGCAGTTCTTC. The encoded protein is CASSFTGSGGSYNEQFF.

The V and J genes are TRBV21-1 and TRBJ2-7. TRBV21-1 is given as a pseudogene. The CDR3 sequence is 9 residues long. CDR3 protein: CASTDEQYF. The CDR3 DNA reads TGTGCCAGCACGGACGAGCAGTACTTC.

This chain links TRBV9 with TRBJ1-2; 9 bases match TRBD1. CDR3 length equals 15 residues. Germline CDR1 reads SGDLS; CDR2 reads YYNGEE. After removal of 3 bases from V and 4 bases from J, the junction contained 7 bases not matched to a gene. The CDR3 DNA reads TGTGCCAGCAGCGGGGCCTCGACAGGGGGCTATGGCTACACCTTC. This sequence encodes CASSGASTGGYGYTF.

V gene TRBV9 combines with J gene TRBJ2-2; 8 bases are a match to TRBD1. The V gene's germline CDR1 is SGDLS and CDR2 YYNGEE. After removal of 0 bases from V and 3 bases from J, the junction contained 4 bases not matched to a gene. This CDR3 comprises 16 residues. The CDR3 loop is CASSVASTGDTGELFF. Here the CDR3 DNA reads TGTGCCAGCAGCGTAGCTTCGACAGGGGACACCGGGGAGCTGTTTTTT.

The chain employs TRBV25-1 and TRBJ1-5; a possible D gene is TRBD1 (6 bases). V was trimmed by 4 bases and J by 5 bases, leaving 9 bases between them. The CDR3 is 13 amino acids. In germline, CDR1 is MGHDK, CDR2 SYGVNS. The CDR3, as DNA: TGTGCCAGCAGTGCCAGGGGAGATCAGCCCCAGCATTTT. Protein sequence: CASSARGDQPQHF.

The rearrangement uses TRBV3-1 and TRBJ2-3, with TRBD2 identical over 11 bases. Looked up from germline, CDR1 is LGHDT and CDR2 is YNNKEL (reference sequence). This CDR3 spans 17 amino acids. J lost 4 bases, V lost 5 bases, and 11 bases had no gene match. The CDR3 protein is CASSAPSLAGGPDTQYF. CDR3 nucleotide sequence: TGTGCCAGCAGCGCCCCGTCCCTAGCGGGGGGCCCAGATACGCAGTATTTT.

This CDR3 is CASSRENRSLHF. The CDR3 DNA follows: TGTGCCAGCAGCCGGGAGAATCGGTCCCTCCACTTT. The rearrangement uses TRBV6-6 and TRBJ1-6; no reliable D call. The CDR3 totals 12 residues. The V and J ends lost 6 bases and 14 bases respectively, with 14 bases between them. Germline V lookup: CDR1 MNHNY, CDR2 SVGAGI (reference sequence).

The chain couples TRBV4-1 to TRBJ1-1; possible D gene TRBD1, 5 bases. Germline V lookup: CDR1 MGHRA, CDR2 YSYEKL. This CDR3 is built from 15 residues. With 1 base removed from V and 5 bases from J, the gap between germline ends came to 14 bases. In nucleotides, the CDR3 is TGCGCCAGCAGCCAAGTCGTGGGGGTGGAAACTGAAGCTTTCTTT. This sequence encodes CASSQVVGVETEAFF.

In this sample, this clonotype turned up once. V usage is TRBV29-1 and J usage is TRBJ2-2; the D call may be TRBD1 or TRBD2 (5 bases each). The germline V gene has CDR1 SQVTM and CDR2 ANQGSEA. The CDR3 is 14 residues long. Trimming took 5 bases from V and 0 from J, leaving 10 bases between them. In nucleotides, the CDR3 is TGCAGCGTTCCGGGACCATCGAACACCGGGGAGCTGTTTTTT. It specifies CSVPGPSNTGELFF.

This chain joins TRBV19 and TRBJ1-1; D unresolved. The germline V gene has CDR1 LNHDA and CDR2 SQIVND (reference sequence). The CDR3 totals 13 residues. V was trimmed by 8 bases and J by 0 bases, leaving 10 bases between them. The CDR3 loop is CASSTSVNTEAFF. The CDR3 DNA reads TGTGCCAGTTCGACGTCCGTGAACACTGAAGCTTTCTTT.

This chain uses TRBV11-2 with TRBJ2-5, with a weak D call TRBD2 (6 bases). This CDR3 has 14 amino acids. Germline CDR1 and CDR2: SGHAT and FQNNGV. Deletions cut 6 bases from V and 4 bases from J, with 15 bases between. The CDR3 sequence is CASRPTGGTETQYF. In DNA, the CDR3 is TGTGCCAGCAGACCTACTGGGGGGACAGAGACCCAGTACTTC. The full variable domain, completed using reference TRBV11-2 and TRBJ2-5, is EAGVAQSPRYKIIEKRQSVAFWCNPISGHATLYWYQQILGQGPKLLIQFQNNGVVDDSQLPKDRFSAERLKGVDSTLKIQPAKLEDSAVYLCASRPTGGTETQYFGPGTRLLVL.

The V and J genes are TRBV27 and TRBJ2-2; D possibly corresponds to TRBD2 (5 bases). The CDR3 covers 15 residues. Per germline, CDR1 MNHEY and CDR2 SMNVEV (reference sequence). V was clipped by 4 bases and J by 8 bases, with 17 bases between them. CDR3 in amino acids: CASSSLREWLGELFF. CDR3 bases: TGTGCCAGCAGTTCTTTACGGGAATGGTTAGGGGAGCTGTTTTTT.

The chain combines TRBV20-1 with TRBJ1-2; D possibly corresponds to TRBD1 (6 bases). CDR1 is DFQATT and CDR2 is SNEGSKA in the germline V gene (reference sequence). Trimming shortened V by 3 bases and J by 4 bases, and 30 bases separated the two germline ends. The CDR3 covers 19 residues. CDR3: CSASPHSLSDRLPTYGYTF. The CDR3 nucleotides read TGCAGTGCTAGCCCCCACTCCCTCTCCGACAGGCTACCCACCTATGGCTACACCTTC.

This clonotype has a single count. This chain uses TRBV20-1 with TRBJ2-5, with 7 bases lining up with TRBD2. V lost 7 bases, J lost 4 bases, and 12 bases stayed unmatched. The germline gives CDR1 DFQATT, CDR2 SNEGSKA (reference sequence). The CDR3 has 14 residues. CDR3 in amino acids: CSVHLPGEGETQYF. In DNA, the CDR3 is TGCAGTGTCCACCTCCCGGGGGAGGGAGAGACCCAGTACTTC.

The J gene is TRBJ2-2, the V gene TRBV4-1; tentative D call: TRBD2 (6 bases). The length of the CDR3 is 15 residues. V dropped 0 bases and J dropped 6 bases, with 11 bases sitting between them. Germline V CDR1 and CDR2: MGHRA, YSYEKL. The CDR3 nucleotides read TGCGCCAGCAGCCAAGATCCCCCGGGGGCCGGGGAGCTGTTTTTT. It encodes CASSQDPPGAGELFF.

J is TRBJ2-5 and V is TRBV6-6, with TRBD1 matching over 7 bases. The CDR3 is 14 amino acids. The V gene end was trimmed by 4 bases and the J gene end by 2 bases; junction bases not matched to a gene: 4. The germline V gene encodes CDR1 MNHNY and CDR2 SVGAGI (reference sequence). For the CDR3, the DNA is TGTGCCAGCAGTTCCGGGACAGTGCAAGAGACCCAGTACTTC. This gives the protein CASSSGTVQETQYF.

The V call is TRBV7-9, the J call TRBJ2-5; 11 positions agree with TRBD1. The CDR3 is 15 residues long. Germline loops: CDR1 SEHNR, CDR2 FQNEAQ (reference sequence). V was pared by 3 bases and J by 1 base, with 1 base of the junction left unmatched. This CDR3 reads CASSLGTGGQETQYF. The CDR3 bases are TGTGCCAGCAGCTTGGGGACAGGGGGCCAAGAGACCCAGTACTTC.

The chain couples TRBV15 to TRBJ2-5; D gene ambiguous. V was cut by 0 bases and J by 0 bases, with 8 bases left in between. The germline CDR1 and CDR2 sequences are LNHNV and YYDKDF (reference sequence). This CDR3 spans 15 amino acids. CDR3 residues: CATSRDRGNQETQYF. CDR3 nucleotide sequence: TGTGCCACCAGCAGAGATAGAGGCAACCAAGAGACCCAGTACTTC.

The J gene is TRBJ2-1, the V gene TRBV20-1; TRBD2 aligns across 9 bases. This CDR3 comprises 15 residues. Germline loops: CDR1 DFQATT, CDR2 SNEGSKA (reference sequence). V trimming: 3 bases; J trimming: 5 bases; junction bases outside the gene matches: 8. The CDR3 DNA sequence: TGCAGTGCTAGGGGCGGGGGGGCCCTGGACAATGAGCAGTTCTTC. Amino acids: CSARGGGALDNEQFF.

The chain combines TRBV7-8 with TRBJ2-1; 11 bases agree with TRBD1. Germline V gene sequence: CDR1 SGHVS, CDR2 FQNEAQ. This CDR3 has 15 residues. The V segment lost 3 bases and the J segment 7 bases; nucleotides outside the gene matches: 5. The DNA for the CDR3 is TGTGCCAGCAGCTTTCGGACAGGGGGCAGGAATGAGCAGTTCTTC. Translation: CASSFRTGGRNEQFF.

J is TRBJ2-1 and V is TRBV3-1; D is unclear. V gave up 4 bases and J gave up 1 base, with 11 bases separating them. The CDR3 is 15 amino acids. The germline CDR1 and CDR2 sequences are LGHDT and YNNKEL (reference sequence). The CDR3 nucleotides read TGTGCCAGCAGCCCGCCCCGCCCTTCCTACAATGAGCAGTTCTTC. Amino acid sequence: CASSPPRPSYNEQFF.

The chain is built from TRBV3-1 and TRBJ2-1, with 13 positions matching TRBD2. The CDR3 loop spans 17 amino acids. Germline-derived CDR1 and CDR2 are LGHDT and YNNKEL (reference sequence). V trimming: 0 bases; J trimming: 4 bases; junction bases outside the gene matches: 3. CDR3 sequence reads: CASSQDGTSGVYNEQFF. The CDR3 DNA follows: TGTGCCAGCAGCCAAGATGGGACTAGCGGGGTTTACAATGAGCAGTTCTTC.